This T cell receptor (beta chain) came from a study of blood T cell repertoires in COVID-19. With 5 bases clipped from V and 4 bases from J, the junction kept 5 bases outside the gene matches. Germline V gene sequence: CDR1 SNHLY, CDR2 FYNNEI. The CDR3 is made up of 14 amino acids. This clone was seen only once. In the source study's methods: Using reference gene primer amplification, nucleated cell counts were estimated. Assay: immunoSEQ multiplex PCR; the TCRdb copy retains only in-frame clones and omits some. V, J and clone size are taken as reported in that table, and D and trimming were inferred from the DNA itself. The repertoire consists of some 350,000 clones, with 70% to 90% occurring once and the leading ten covering about 5%.

The TCR originated in a woman under 40 who had recovered from COVID-19. The sample taken for sequencing was PBMCs or T cells enriched from blood (not recorded which). The chain couples TRBV2 to TRBJ1-3; 7 nucleotides agree with TRBD1. CDR3 bases: TGTGCCAGCAGTTCACAGGGGTCGGGAAACACCATATATTTT. Translating gives CASSSQGSGNTIYF.